The rows below give T cell receptor beta chains drawn from one sample of a study of PD-1 blockade in classical Hodgkin lymphoma. Method: immunoSEQ multiplex PCR; TCRdb's copy keeps in-frame clones and lacks some. The sample lists over 9,000 clones, roughly 84% occurring once. Sequencing used CD8+ T cells from blood, obtained before the fourth cycle of nivolumab. These receptors all come from a human donor with classical Hodgkin lymphoma. The donor label of this sample is uncertain. CDR3s include the opening cysteine and the closing phenylalanine or tryptophan. Fields, in order: D gene, clone size, V gene, J gene, CDR3 protein, CDR3 DNA. D genes are given only for firm matches. The size field is filled for only some rows; it gives once, few, many or a size class.

>TRBD1|NA|TRBV6-1|TRBJ1-5
CASSETGEYQPQHF
TGTGCCAGCAGTGAGACAGGGGAATATCAGCCCCAGCATTTT
>NA|NA|TRBV6-6|TRBJ2-3
CASSLAQGDTQYF
TGTGCCAGCAGTTTGGCGCAGGGGGATACGCAGTATTTT
>NA|few|TRBV7-7|TRBJ2-2
CASSLVLVQNTGELFF
TGTGCCAGCAGCTTAGTTCTAGTTCAGAACACCGGGGAGCTGTTTTTT
>TRBD1|NA|TRBV15|TRBJ2-7
CATSRGTGVDEQYF
TGTGCCACCAGCAGGGGGACAGGGGTAGACGAGCAGTACTTC
>NA|NA|TRBV11-2|TRBJ2-1
CASSPTKTAAPNEQFF
TGTGCCAGCAGCCCCACCAAAACGGCAGCCCCCAATGAGCAGTTCTTC
>NA|once|TRBV5-4|TRBJ2-7
CASSEEQGISYEQYF
TGTGCCAGCAGCGAAGAGCAGGGGATCTCCTACGAGCAGTACTTC
>NA|NA|TRBV18|TRBJ1-1
CASSPRDGWTEAFF
TGTGCCAGCTCCCCCAGGGATGGGTGGACTGAAGCTTTCTTT
>NA|NA|TRBV27|TRBJ2-7
CASSPQEVSSEQYF
TGTGCCAGCAGCCCACAGGAGGTAAGCTCCGAGCAGTACTTC
>NA|NA|TRBV28|TRBJ2-1
CASSLGAQVEQFF
TGTGCCAGCAGTTTAGGGGCGCAGGTGGAGCAGTTCTTC
>NA|NA|TRBV4-3|TRBJ1-1
CASSRYVTASNTEAFF
TGCGCCAGCAGCCGCTACGTCACGGCAAGTAACACTGAAGCTTTCTTT
>TRBD1|NA|TRBV5-4|TRBJ1-2
CASSPWDRGDEGYTF
TGTGCCAGCAGCCCCTGGGACAGGGGAGATGAGGGCTACACCTTC
>NA|once|TRBV20-1|TRBJ1-1
CSARGIEAFF
TGCAGTGCTAGAGGGATCGAAGCTTTCTTT
>NA|NA|TRBV11-1|TRBJ2-1
CASSFWGGAHNEQFF
TGTGCCAGCAGCTTCTGGGGCGGGGCCCACAATGAGCAGTTCTTC
>NA|NA|TRBV29-1|TRBJ2-7
CSASGSGWEEPYEQYF
TGCAGCGCCTCAGGGAGCGGTTGGGAAGAACCCTACGAGCAGTACTTC
>NA|NA|TRBV27|TRBJ2-1
CASSFTPRDGSYNEQFF
TGTGCCAGCAGTTTTACCCCCCGGGACGGATCCTACAATGAGCAGTTCTTC
>TRBD2|NA|TRBV28|TRBJ2-5
CASSGTGLAGETQYF
TGTGCCAGCAGTGGGACGGGACTAGCGGGTGAGACCCAGTACTTC
>NA|NA|TRBV7-2|TRBJ1-3
CASSMGVWAGNTIYF
TGTGCCAGCAGCATGGGGGTGTGGGCTGGAAACACCATATATTTT
>NA|NA|TRBV19|TRBJ1-4
CASSTEPGPWMQKLFF
TGTGCCAGTAGTACCGAACCGGGCCCCTGGATGCAAAAACTGTTTTTT
>NA|NA|TRBV4-3|TRBJ1-2
CASSQAHPDYGYTF
TGCGCCAGCAGCCAAGCACACCCAGACTATGGCTACACCTTC
>NA|NA|TRBV28|TRBJ2-3
CASSLLSPEEDTDTQYF
TGTGCCAGCAGTTTATTAAGCCCAGAGGAGGATACAGATACGCAGTATTTT